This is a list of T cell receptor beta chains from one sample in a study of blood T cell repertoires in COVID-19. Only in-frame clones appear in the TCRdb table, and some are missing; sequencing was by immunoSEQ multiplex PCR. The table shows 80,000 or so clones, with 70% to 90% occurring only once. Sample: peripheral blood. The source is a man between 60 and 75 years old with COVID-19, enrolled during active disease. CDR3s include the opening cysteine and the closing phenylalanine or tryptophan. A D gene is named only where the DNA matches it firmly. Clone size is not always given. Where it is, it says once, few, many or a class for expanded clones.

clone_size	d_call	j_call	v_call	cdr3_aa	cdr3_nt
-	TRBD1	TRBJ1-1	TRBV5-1	CASSIPQGAKDTEAFF	TGCGCCAGCAGCATCCCACAGGGGGCGAAGGACACTGAAGCTTTCTTT
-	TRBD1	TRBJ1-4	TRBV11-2	CASSEVTGGQNEKLFF	TGTGCCAGCAGCGAAGTTACAGGGGGCCAAAATGAAAAACTGTTTTTT
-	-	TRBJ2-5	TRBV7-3	CASSPRPQETQYF	TGTGCCAGCAGCCCCAGGCCCCAAGAGACCCAGTACTTC
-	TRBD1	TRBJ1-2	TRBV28	CASSTMDRVGGYTF	TGTGCCAGCAGTACAATGGACAGGGTAGGTGGCTACACCTTC
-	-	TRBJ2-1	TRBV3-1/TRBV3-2	CASSQSETGWGHSSYNEQFF	TGTGCCAGCAGCCAATCGGAAACAGGCTGGGGACATAGCTCCTACAATGAGCAGTTCTTC
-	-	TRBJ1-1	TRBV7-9	CASSLNPGTEAFF	TGTGCCAGCAGCTTAAACCCGGGGACTGAAGCTTTCTTT
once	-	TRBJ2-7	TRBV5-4	CASSLDPGQSYEQYF	TGTGCCAGCAGCTTGGATCCGGGACAAAGTTACGAGCAGTACTTC
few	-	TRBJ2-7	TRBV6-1	CASSEEEGGYEQYF	TGTGCCAGCAGTGAAGAGGAAGGGGGTTACGAGCAGTACTTC
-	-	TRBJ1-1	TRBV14	CASSTKDRYPWEAFF	TGTGCCAGCAGCACCAAAGACAGGTATCCCTGGGAAGCTTTCTTT
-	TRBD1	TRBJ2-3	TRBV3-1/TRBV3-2	CASRGFVGTGLTDTQYF	TGTGCCAGCCGGGGGTTCGTCGGGACAGGGTTAACAGATACGCAGTATTTT
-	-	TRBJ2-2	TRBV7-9	CASSLAGYGELFF	TGTGCCAGCAGCTTAGCCGGGTACGGGGAGCTGTTTTTT
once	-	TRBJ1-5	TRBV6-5	CASSYSRPSEQPQHF	TGTGCCAGCAGTTACTCGAGGCCCTCGGAGCAGCCCCAGCATTTT
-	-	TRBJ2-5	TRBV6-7	CASITLVGGWSIRETQYF	TGTGCCAGCATCACCCTAGTCGGCGGTTGGTCGATTAGGGAGACCCAGTACTTC
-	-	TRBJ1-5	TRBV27	CASSPRQGPQHF	TGTGCCAGTTCACCTAGGCAGGGCCCCCAGCATTTT
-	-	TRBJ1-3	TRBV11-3	CASSLDGTGNTIYF	TGTGCCAGCAGCTTAGATGGCACTGGAAACACCATATATTTT